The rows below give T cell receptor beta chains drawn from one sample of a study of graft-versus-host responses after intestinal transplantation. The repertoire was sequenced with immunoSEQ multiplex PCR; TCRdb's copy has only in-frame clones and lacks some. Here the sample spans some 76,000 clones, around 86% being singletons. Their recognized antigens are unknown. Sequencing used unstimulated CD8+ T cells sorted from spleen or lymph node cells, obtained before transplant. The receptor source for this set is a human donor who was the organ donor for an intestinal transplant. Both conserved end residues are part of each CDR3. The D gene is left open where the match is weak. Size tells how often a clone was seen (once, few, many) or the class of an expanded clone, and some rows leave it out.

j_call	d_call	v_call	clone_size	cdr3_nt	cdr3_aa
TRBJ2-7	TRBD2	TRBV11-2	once	TGTGCCAGCAGCTTAGCACTAGCGGAACATTACGAGCAGTACTTC	CASSLALAEHYEQYF
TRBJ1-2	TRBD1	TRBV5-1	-	TGCGCCAGCAGCTTCCTTTGGGGACAGGGTCTTGGCTACACCTTC	CASSFLWGQGLGYTF
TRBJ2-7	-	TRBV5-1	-	TGCGCCAGCAGCTTGACCTACGAGCAGTACTTC	CASSLTYEQYF
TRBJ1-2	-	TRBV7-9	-	TGTGCCAGCAGCTTTCCCGGGAACCCTTTCTATGGCTACACCTTC	CASSFPGNPFYGYTF
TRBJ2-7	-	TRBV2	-	TGTGCCAGCAGGTCCGGGACCGAGGAGCAGTACTTC	CASRSGTEEQYF
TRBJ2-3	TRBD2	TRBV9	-	TGTGCCAGCAGCGTAATGGCTAGCGGGTTTTGGGATACGCAGTATTTT	CASSVMASGFWDTQYF
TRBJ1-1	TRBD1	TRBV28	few	TGTGCCACCCTATCCTGGGGACAGGGGGACACTGAAGCTTTCTTT	CATLSWGQGDTEAFF
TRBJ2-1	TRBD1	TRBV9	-	TGTGCCAGCAGCGTATTTCCCACAAAACAGGGGGCGCGTCGGGATGAGCAGTTCTTC	CASSVFPTKQGARRDEQFF
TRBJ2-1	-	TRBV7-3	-	TGTGCCAGCAGCCCACAGGGACGGATCGCGTCGAACTACTACAATGAGCAGTTCTTC	CASSPQGRIASNYYNEQFF
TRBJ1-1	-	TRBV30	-	TGTGCCTGGAGTCACGGGGCTGAAGCTTTCTTT	CAWSHGAEAFF
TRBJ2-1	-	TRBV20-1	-	TGCAGTGCGCAGGACAATGAGCAGTTCTTC	CSAQDNEQFF
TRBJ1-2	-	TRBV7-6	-	TGTGCCAGCAGCCAAACCCCCGGACAGAATTATGGCTACACCTTC	CASSQTPGQNYGYTF
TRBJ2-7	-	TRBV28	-	TGTGCCAGCAGTTCACCGGACAGAGCCTACGAGCAGTACTTC	CASSSPDRAYEQYF
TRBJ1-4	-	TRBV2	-	TGTGCCAGCACGGGGCGATTTTGCACTAATGAAAAACTGTTTTTT	CASTGRFCTNEKLFF
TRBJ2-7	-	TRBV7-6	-	TGTGCCAGCAGTTTCGTCCCCACAGACGAGCAGTACTTC	CASSFVPTDEQYF
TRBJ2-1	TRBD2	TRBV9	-	TGTGCCAGCAGCCCAAGACTCCCACTAATAGCGGGGGGGCACAATGAGCAGTTCTTC	CASSPRLPLIAGGHNEQFF
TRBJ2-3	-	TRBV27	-	TGTGCCAGCAGTTTGGGGGTTACAGATACGCAGTATTTT	CASSLGVTDTQYF
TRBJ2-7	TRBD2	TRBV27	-	TGTGCCAGCGGACTAGCGGCCTCCTACGAGCAGTACTTC	CASGLAASYEQYF
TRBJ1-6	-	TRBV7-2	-	TGTGCCAGCAGCTCCCGGACCTTTCCTTCACCCCTCCACTTT	CASSSRTFPSPLHF
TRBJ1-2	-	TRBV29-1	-	TGCAGCGTTGGTTACAGAAGCTTACATGGCTACACCTTC	CSVGYRSLHGYTF
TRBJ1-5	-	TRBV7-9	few	TGTGCCAGCAGCTTAGTCGCCTTGGAGGAGAATCAGCCCCAGCATTTT	CASSLVALEENQPQHF
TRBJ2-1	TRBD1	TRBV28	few	TGTGCCAGCAGCGCCGGGACAGGGTTATACAATGAGCAGTTCTTC	CASSAGTGLYNEQFF
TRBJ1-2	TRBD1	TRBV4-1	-	TGCGCCAGCAGCCAAGGTTTGGGACAGGGGATCTATGGCTACACCTTC	CASSQGLGQGIYGYTF
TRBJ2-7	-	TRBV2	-	TGTGCCAGCAGTGATAGTAGGGGATACGAGCAGTACTTC	CASSDSRGYEQYF
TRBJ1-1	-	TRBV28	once	TGTGCCAGCAGTTTCTATGACGGGAACACTGAAGCTTTCTTT	CASSFYDGNTEAFF
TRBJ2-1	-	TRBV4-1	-	TGCGCCAGCAGCCATCTCACGGGTGCTTTGGAGCAGTTCTTC	CASSHLTGALEQFF
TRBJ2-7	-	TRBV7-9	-	TGTGCCAGCAGCCCTACAGGGCTGGGCGAGCAGTACTTC	CASSPTGLGEQYF
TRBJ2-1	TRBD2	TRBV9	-	TGTGCCAGCACCTCTGTAGCGGGGGGGCCCGATGAGCAGTTCTTC	CASTSVAGGPDEQFF
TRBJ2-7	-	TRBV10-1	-	TGCGCCAGCAGTGAGGGTGGGCTAGCGCACGAGCAGTACTTC	CASSEGGLAHEQYF
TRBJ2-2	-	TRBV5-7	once	TGTGCCAGCAGCTTGGGGCGCGCGGGCGGGGAGCTGTTTTTT	CASSLGRAGGELFF
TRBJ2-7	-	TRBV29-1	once	TGCAGCGTTGAAGACCCAGGTGGCAGCTCCTACGAGCAGTACTTC	CSVEDPGGSSYEQYF
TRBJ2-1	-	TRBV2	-	TGTGCCAGCAGGATCTTAGGGCGATACAATGAGCAGTTCTTC	CASRILGRYNEQFF
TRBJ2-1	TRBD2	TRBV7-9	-	TGTGCCAGCAGCTTAAGGGCGGCGGGGGTTCGGTGGGATGAGCAGTTCTTC	CASSLRAAGVRWDEQFF
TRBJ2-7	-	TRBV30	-	TGTGCCTGGAGTGAAACAGGGCTCCCCTACGAGCAGTACTTC	CAWSETGLPYEQYF
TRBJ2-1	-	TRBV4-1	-	TGCGCCAGCAGCCAAGAAAAGCTATCACACAATGAGCAGTTCTTC	CASSQEKLSHNEQFF
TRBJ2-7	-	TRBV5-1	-	TGCGCCAGCAGCTTGCGCAGGGAGGACGAGCAGTACTTC	CASSLRREDEQYF
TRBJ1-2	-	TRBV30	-	TGTGCCTGGAGTCTCCCTGCTATCTACACCTTC	CAWSLPAIYTF
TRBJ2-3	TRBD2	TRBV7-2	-	TGTGCCAGCAGCTCCACAGCGGGGGGAGGCACAGATACGCAGTATTTT	CASSSTAGGGTDTQYF
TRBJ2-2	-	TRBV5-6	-	TGTGCCAGCAGCCCAGTCGGGGTCGGGGAGCTGTTTTTT	CASSPVGVGELFF
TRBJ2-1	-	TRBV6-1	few	TGTGCCAGCAGTGAATTTGAACCGAGGACATCGGGGCATGAGCAGTTCTTC	CASSEFEPRTSGHEQFF
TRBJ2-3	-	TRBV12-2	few	TGTGCAAGTCGCTTACTAGATACGCAGTATTTT	CASRLLDTQYF
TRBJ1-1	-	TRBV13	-	TGTGCCAGCAGCCTTCCGCCAGGGGAGGCGACTGAAGCTTTCTTT	CASSLPPGEATEAFF
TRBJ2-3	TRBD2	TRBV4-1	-	TGCGCCAGCAGCTCACAAAGCGGGGGGAACACAGATACGCAGTATTTT	CASSSQSGGNTDTQYF
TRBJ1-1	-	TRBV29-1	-	TGCAGCGTTGAAGATCTTCGGGATGACTATTCGGCTTTCTTT	CSVEDLRDDYSAFF
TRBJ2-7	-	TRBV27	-	TGTGCCAGCAGTGGGCCGGGGTACGAGCAGTACTTC	CASSGPGYEQYF
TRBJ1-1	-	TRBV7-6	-	TGTGCCAGCAGCTTAGGAGCGGGCGAGAGTCTAAACACTGAAGCTTTCTTT	CASSLGAGESLNTEAFF
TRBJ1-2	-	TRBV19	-	TGTGCCAGTAGTTGGGACTTGGGCTATGGCTACACCTTC	CASSWDLGYGYTF